This T cell receptor beta chain was recovered during a study of T-cell reconstitution after alpha-beta-depleted transplantation in children. During its preparation, the TCRbeta library received unique molecular identifiers. TCRdb ran MiXCR on the PCR reads and lists one entry per CDR3 protein. The repertoire holds 400,000 to 450,000 distinct CDR3 sequences, with over 40% as singletons. CDR1 and CDR2 (germline): LGHNA, YNFKEQ. CDR3 length equals 15 residues. J was trimmed by 7 bases and V by 0 bases; bases with no gene match: 4. The chain combines TRBV4-2 with TRBJ2-7; the match to TRBD1 covers 12 bases. Sequenced material: PBMCs, taken before TCRalphabeta/CD19-depleted stem cell transplant. The TCR originated in a girl aged 2 to 9 with aplastic anemia, due to receive a stem cell transplant. CDR3: CASSQEGQGAREQYF. In DNA, the CDR3 is TGTGCCAGCAGCCAAGAGGGACAGGGGGCGCGAGAGCAGTACTTC.